Listed below are T cell receptor beta chains from one sample, sequenced in a study of T-cell reconstitution after alpha-beta-depleted transplantation in children. From the PCR reads, TCRdb called clonotypes with MiXCR, one entry per CDR3 protein. Of almost 500,000 distinct CDR3 sequences in the sample, 12% were seen once. The source material was PBMCs from the stem cell graft donor, sampled from the stem cell graft. The origin of the receptors is a human donor who donated a stem cell graft to a child with combined immunodeficiency. Both conserved end residues are part of each CDR3. The D gene is left open where the match is weak. Clone size is given for some rows only: seen once, a few or many times, or a class if the clone is expanded.

TGTGCCATCCAGAGGGTACAGGGAGATAATCAGCCCCAGCATTTT	CAIQRVQGDNQPQHF	TRBJ1-5	-	TRBV7-9	-
TGTGCCAGCAGTAGGGCGTATAATTCACCCCTCCACTTT	CASSRAYNSPLHF	TRBJ1-6	few	TRBV12-3/TRBV12-4	-
TGTGCCAGCAGCCGAAAACGGACAGCCTACAATGAGCAGTTCTTC	CASSRKRTAYNEQFF	TRBJ2-1	-	TRBV7-2	-
TGTGCCTGGAGTGTATGGAGGGGACCCGGGGAGCTGTTTTTT	CAWSVWRGPGELFF	TRBJ2-2	few	TRBV30	-
TGCGCCAGCGGTGGGACAGGGGGATACGAGCAGTACTTC	CASGGTGGYEQYF	TRBJ2-7	many	TRBV5-1	TRBD1
TGTGCCAGCAGCTTAGAGGGGCTTCTGTTTTTT	CASSLEGLLFF	TRBJ1-4	few	TRBV7-9	-
TGCAGCGTGGGACAGGGGGCATCGAACACTGAAGCTTTCTTT	CSVGQGASNTEAFF	TRBJ1-1	-	TRBV29-1	TRBD1
TGTGCCACCAGTGACCACAGGGACCGTTTTTCCTCCTACAATGAGCAGTTCTTC	CATSDHRDRFSSYNEQFF	TRBJ2-1	many	TRBV24-1	-
TGTGCCAGCAGTATAAGGACAGGGGATGAGCAGTTCTTC	CASSIRTGDEQFF	TRBJ2-1	-	TRBV12-3/TRBV12-4	TRBD1
TGTGCCAGCAGGGAAACAGATACGCAGTATTTT	CASRETDTQYF	TRBJ2-3	many	TRBV7-9	-
TGTGCCACCGGGACTTGGACCAGCACAGATACGCAGTATTTT	CATGTWTSTDTQYF	TRBJ2-3	-	TRBV5-4	-
TGTGCCAGCAGGCTTGGACTAGCGGGGAATGAGCAGTTCTTC	CASRLGLAGNEQFF	TRBJ2-1	few	TRBV12-3/TRBV12-4	TRBD2
TGTGCCAGCAGTTTGGAGGAGGGGGCGGTTGAAAAACTGTTTTTT	CASSLEEGAVEKLFF	TRBJ1-4	few	TRBV12-3/TRBV12-4	TRBD1
TGCGCCAGCAGCGCCCGACTAGACTACAATGAGCAGTTCTTC	CASSARLDYNEQFF	TRBJ2-1	many	TRBV5-1	-
TGCGCCAGCAGTCAATCCCACGGCTCGAAAGAGACCCAGTACTTC	CASSQSHGSKETQYF	TRBJ2-5	-	TRBV23-1	-
TGTGCCACCAGCAGTGGCGTATCGAACACCGGGGAGCTGTTTTTT	CATSSGVSNTGELFF	TRBJ2-2	many	TRBV15	-
TGTGCTTCGACGGGGGAGAACTATGGCTACACCTTC	CASTGENYGYTF	TRBJ1-2	-	TRBV30	-
TGTGCCAGCGGCCCCCGGTGGGCTAATGAAAAACTGTTTTTT	CASGPRWANEKLFF	TRBJ1-4	once	TRBV5-5	-
TGTGCCAGCAGTGAATGGTCGAGGGGGGATAATCAGCCCCAGCATTTT	CASSEWSRGDNQPQHF	TRBJ1-5	-	TRBV12-3/TRBV12-4	-
TGTGCCAGCAGCTCCCGACGGGACGACTTTAGTGTGCAGTACTTC	CASSSRRDDFSVQYF	TRBJ2-7	-	TRBV6-1	-
TGTGCCAGCAGTTTATACCCTCTCCGGACAGGGTATCTCACTGAAGCTTTCTTT	CASSLYPLRTGYLTEAFF	TRBJ1-1	few	TRBV27	TRBD1
TGTGCCAGCAGCTTAGGGCAGAATAACTATGGCTACACCTTC	CASSLGQNNYGYTF	TRBJ1-2	many	TRBV7-3	-
TGTGCCAGCAGCAGCTCAGGGACTAGCGGGAGTTTGTACGAGCAGTACTTC	CASSSSGTSGSLYEQYF	TRBJ2-7	few	TRBV7-8	TRBD2
TGTGCCAGCTCACCAATCCGCGGGGGAGTTGAGCAGTTCTTC	CASSPIRGGVEQFF	TRBJ2-1	-	TRBV18	TRBD2
TGTGCCAGCAGTTTATTTTTCGGACTAGCGGGAGGGATATCCTACGAGCAGTACTTC	CASSLFFGLAGGISYEQYF	TRBJ2-7	few	TRBV27	TRBD2
TGTGCCATCCTTGACAACCGATCCGAGCAGTACTTC	CAILDNRSEQYF	TRBJ2-7	few	TRBV10-3	-
TGCGCCAGCAGCTTGTACTCGGGCAGGGGAACAGATACGCAGTATTTT	CASSLYSGRGTDTQYF	TRBJ2-3	many	TRBV5-1	-
TGTGCCAGCAGCTTGGCGGGGTCTCCCCGAACAGATACGCAGTATTTT	CASSLAGSPRTDTQYF	TRBJ2-3	-	TRBV5-5	-
TGTGCCAGCAGCCCTCCCCCGGGGGCCTCTTACAATGAGCAGTTCTTC	CASSPPPGASYNEQFF	TRBJ2-1	few	TRBV7-3	-
TGCAGTGCCGAAGATGGAAGGCAAGAGACCCAGTACTTC	CSAEDGRQETQYF	TRBJ2-5	many	TRBV20-1	-
TGTGCCAGCAGCTTAGGTTTACCGGGACAGGCCAACAATGAGCAGTTCTTC	CASSLGLPGQANNEQFF	TRBJ2-1	few	TRBV7-3	TRBD1
TGCAGTTCGACAGGGGGCGCGAGGAACACTGAAGCTTTCTTT	CSSTGGARNTEAFF	TRBJ1-1	-	TRBV20-1	TRBD1
TGCGCCAGCAGCCCAGGGCCCGCGAGCACAGATACGCAGTATTTT	CASSPGPASTDTQYF	TRBJ2-3	-	TRBV5-1	-
TGTGCCAGCACCGTAAGAGGGGGGTGGGAGACCCAGTACTTC	CASTVRGGWETQYF	TRBJ2-5	-	TRBV2	-
TGCGCCAGCAGCCAAGATCAGTTATCTAGCACAGATACGCAGTATTTT	CASSQDQLSSTDTQYF	TRBJ2-3	-	TRBV4-3	-
TGCGCCAGCAGCTTGGCCGGGGCAGCGTTCCACAATGAGCAGTTCTTC	CASSLAGAAFHNEQFF	TRBJ2-1	many	TRBV5-1	-
TGTGCCAGCAGCCAAGGTGCAGGAACTAACTATGGCTACACCTTC	CASSQGAGTNYGYTF	TRBJ1-2	-	TRBV3-1	-
TGTGCCAGCGCCGGGATCTCCTACAATGAGCAGTTCTTC	CASAGISYNEQFF	TRBJ2-1	few	TRBV6-1	-
TGTGCCAGCAGCCTGACAGGGGCGGACAATGAGCAGTTCTTC	CASSLTGADNEQFF	TRBJ2-1	-	TRBV7-3	TRBD1
TGCGCCAGCAGCCAAGAGTGGGCGGAGACCCAGTACTTC	CASSQEWAETQYF	TRBJ2-5	many	TRBV4-3	-
TGCGCCAGCAGCTTGGGCCCTAGCCGGAACAATGAGCAGTTCTTC	CASSLGPSRNNEQFF	TRBJ2-1	few	TRBV5-1	-
TGTGCCAGCAGCTCTGACAGGGGTGGGATCTACGAGCAGTACTTC	CASSSDRGGIYEQYF	TRBJ2-7	-	TRBV5-5	TRBD1
TGTGCCACCTCTAGCGGGGGCCGAACCACAGATACGCAGTATTTT	CATSSGGRTTDTQYF	TRBJ2-3	few	TRBV15	TRBD2
TGTGCCACCACGGGGGCCCGCTGGAATGAGCAGTTCTTC	CATTGARWNEQFF	TRBJ2-1	few	TRBV24-1	-
TGTGCCAGCAGCCCGTTTCTCGCTATCAATTCACCCCTCCACTTT	CASSPFLAINSPLHF	TRBJ1-6	few	TRBV7-6	-
TGTGCCAGTAGTATAGCCGGGAACTACGAGCAGTACTTC	CASSIAGNYEQYF	TRBJ2-7	-	TRBV19	-
TGTGCCAGCAGAGCACATGATTCACCCCTCCACTTT	CASRAHDSPLHF	TRBJ1-6	-	TRBV12-3/TRBV12-4	-
TGCAGCGCGCAGGGCGACAATACTGATGTGGAGCAGTACTTC	CSAQGDNTDVEQYF	TRBJ2-7	many	TRBV29-1	-
TGCGCCAGCAACCAGCTCACAGGAGGCCCAGATACGCAGTATTTT	CASNQLTGGPDTQYF	TRBJ2-3	many	TRBV5-1	-
TGTGCCAGCAGCCATAGCGAATACAATGAGCAGTTCTTC	CASSHSEYNEQFF	TRBJ2-1	few	TRBV5-6	-
TGTGCCAGCAATCTGGTAGGGCGGCACACCGGGGAGCTGTTTTTT	CASNLVGRHTGELFF	TRBJ2-2	few	TRBV27	-
TGTGCCAGCAGTTTGGGGACGCTATTAAACGAGCAGTACTTC	CASSLGTLLNEQYF	TRBJ2-7	few	TRBV28	-
TGTGCCAGCAGTTTTCGGGGGGGGCGGGGTTTCACAGATACGCAGTATTTT	CASSFRGGRGFTDTQYF	TRBJ2-3	-	TRBV12-3/TRBV12-4	TRBD2
TGTGCCAGCAGTTACTCGACCTATGATACGCAGTATTTT	CASSYSTYDTQYF	TRBJ2-3	-	TRBV6-2/TRBV6-3	-
TGTGCCAGCAGTTTAGGCAGTAATTCACCCCTCCACTTT	CASSLGSNSPLHF	TRBJ1-6	few	TRBV12-3/TRBV12-4	-
TGTGCCAGCCAGCGGGACAGAACCTACGAGCAGTACTTC	CASQRDRTYEQYF	TRBJ2-7	few	TRBV7-9	-
TGTGCCAGCAGCGAAGACCTGACAGGGAGCTCCTACAATGAGCAGTTCTTC	CASSEDLTGSSYNEQFF	TRBJ2-1	few	TRBV4-2	TRBD1
TGTGCCAGCAGCTGGGACAGGCGGACTGCCTACGAGCAGTACTTC	CASSWDRRTAYEQYF	TRBJ2-7	many	TRBV12-3/TRBV12-4	TRBD1
TGCGCCAGCAGCTTGGATCGGCTAGACACCGGGGAGCTGTTTTTT	CASSLDRLDTGELFF	TRBJ2-2	many	TRBV5-1	-
TGTGCCTGGGGGGTTGGGGCCAAAAACATTCAGTACTTC	CAWGVGAKNIQYF	TRBJ2-4	few	TRBV30	-